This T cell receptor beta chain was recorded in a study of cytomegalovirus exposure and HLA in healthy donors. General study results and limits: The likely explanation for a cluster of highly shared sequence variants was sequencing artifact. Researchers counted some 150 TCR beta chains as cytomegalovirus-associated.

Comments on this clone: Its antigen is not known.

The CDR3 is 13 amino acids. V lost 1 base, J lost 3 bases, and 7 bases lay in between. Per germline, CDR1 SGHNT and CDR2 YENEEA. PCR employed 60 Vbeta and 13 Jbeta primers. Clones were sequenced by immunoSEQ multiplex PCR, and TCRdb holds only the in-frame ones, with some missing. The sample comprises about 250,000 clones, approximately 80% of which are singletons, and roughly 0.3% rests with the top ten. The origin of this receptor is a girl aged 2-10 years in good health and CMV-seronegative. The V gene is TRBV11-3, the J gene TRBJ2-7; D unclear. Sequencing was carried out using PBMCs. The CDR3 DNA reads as TGTGCCAGCAGCTTAGCAGGCCGCTACGAGCAGTACTTC. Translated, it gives CASSLAGRYEQYF. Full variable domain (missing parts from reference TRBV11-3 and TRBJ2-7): EAGVVQSPRYKIIEKKQPVAFWCNPISGHNTLYWYLQNLGQGPELLIRYENEEAVDDSQLPKDRFSAERLKGVDSTLKIQPAELGDSAVYLCASSLAGRYEQYFGPGTRLTVT.